This TCR beta chain was identified during a study of read filtering for tumor transcriptome and immune sequencing. As for the study in general: Patients were about 18 male and some 13 female, mean age 65.9 years, range about 40 to 85. Study findings and constraints: About 80% of IR-seq clonotypes had a single read, yet these held about 3.5% of reads.

The CDR3 is 14 residues long. CDR1 MNHNS and CDR2 SASEGT come from the germline V gene. V was trimmed by 2 bases and J by 3 bases, leaving 10 bases between them. This clonotype was seen ten or more times. Its target is unknown. This library used roughly 370 ng RNA and molecular barcoded adaptors spanning alpha/delta and beta/gamma chains. TCRdb redid the calling of the reads with MiXCR, one entry per CDR3 protein. The data hold around 58,000 distinct CDR3 sequences, with around 13% observed a single time. The source is a donor aged 40 or older with multiple myeloma. The specimen was a population of CD138-negative cells sorted from bone marrow. The gene calls are TRBV6-1 and TRBJ1-1; possible D gene TRBD1, 6 bases. The CDR3 nucleotides read TGTGCCAGCAGTGAACCGGGGGCACACACTGAAGCTTTCTTT. Translating it yields CASSEPGAHTEAFF.